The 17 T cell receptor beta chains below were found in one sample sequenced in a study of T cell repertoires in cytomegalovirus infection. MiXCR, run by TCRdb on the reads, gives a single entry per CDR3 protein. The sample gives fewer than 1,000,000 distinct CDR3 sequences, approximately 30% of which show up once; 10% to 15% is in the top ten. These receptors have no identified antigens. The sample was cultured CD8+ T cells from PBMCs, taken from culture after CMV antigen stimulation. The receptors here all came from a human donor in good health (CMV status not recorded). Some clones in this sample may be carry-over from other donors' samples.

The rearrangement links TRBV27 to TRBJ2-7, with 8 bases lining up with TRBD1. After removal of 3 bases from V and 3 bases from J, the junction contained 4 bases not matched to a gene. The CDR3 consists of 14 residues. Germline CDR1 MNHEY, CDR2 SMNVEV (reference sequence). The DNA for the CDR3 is TGTGCCAGCAGTTTGACAGGGGATTTCTACGAGCAGTACTTC. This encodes CASSLTGDFYEQYF.

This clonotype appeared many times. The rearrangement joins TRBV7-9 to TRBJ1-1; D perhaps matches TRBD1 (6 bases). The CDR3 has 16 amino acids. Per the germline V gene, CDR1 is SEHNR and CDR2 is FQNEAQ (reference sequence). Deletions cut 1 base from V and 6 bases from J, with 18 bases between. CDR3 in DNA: TGTGCCAGCAGCTTAGTTGTAGTGGGGGCACAACCTGAAGCTTTCTTT. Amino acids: CASSLVVVGAQPEAFF.

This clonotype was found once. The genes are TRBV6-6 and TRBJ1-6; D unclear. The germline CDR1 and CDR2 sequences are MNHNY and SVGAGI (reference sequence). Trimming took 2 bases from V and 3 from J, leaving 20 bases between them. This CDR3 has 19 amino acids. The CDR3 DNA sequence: TGTGCCAGCAGTTACGGTCTTCCCCGCCAGTCTAACTATAATTCACCCCTCCACTTT. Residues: CASSYGLPRQSNYNSPLHF.

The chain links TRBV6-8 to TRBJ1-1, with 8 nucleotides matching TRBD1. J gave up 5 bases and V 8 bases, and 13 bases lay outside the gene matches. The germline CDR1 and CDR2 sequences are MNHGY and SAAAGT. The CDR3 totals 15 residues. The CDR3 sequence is CASGGDRRADTEAFF. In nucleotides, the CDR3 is TGTGCCAGCGGGGGGGACAGGCGAGCGGATACTGAAGCTTTCTTT.

The CDR3 loop reads CASSFTLTTALNEKLFF. The CDR3 coding sequence is TGTGCCAGCAGTTTTACCCTGACGACAGCACTGAATGAAAAACTGTTTTTT. The V and J genes are TRBV12-3 or TRBV12-4 and TRBJ1-4; D might be TRBD1 (5 bases). V was cut by 3 bases and J by 5 bases, with 19 bases left in between. There are 17 residues in the CDR3.

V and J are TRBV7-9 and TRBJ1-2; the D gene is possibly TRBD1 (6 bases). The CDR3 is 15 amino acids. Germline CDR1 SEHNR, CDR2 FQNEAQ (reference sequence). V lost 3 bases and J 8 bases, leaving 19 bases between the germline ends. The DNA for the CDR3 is TGTGCCAGCAGCTTTTCCCCACGAGAGGGGGAGGGCTACACCTTC. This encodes CASSFSPREGEGYTF.

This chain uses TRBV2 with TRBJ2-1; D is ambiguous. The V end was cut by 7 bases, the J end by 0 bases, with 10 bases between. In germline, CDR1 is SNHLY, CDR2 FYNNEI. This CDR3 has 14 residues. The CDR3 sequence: CASTRANSYNEQFF. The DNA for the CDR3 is TGTGCCAGCACTCGAGCTAACTCCTACAATGAGCAGTTCTTC. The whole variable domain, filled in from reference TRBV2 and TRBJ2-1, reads EPEVTQTPSHQVTQMGQEVILRCVPISNHLYFYWYRQILGQKVEFLVSFYNNEISEKSEIFDDQFSVERPDGSNFTLKIRSTKLEDSAMYFCASTRANSYNEQFFGPGTRLTVL.

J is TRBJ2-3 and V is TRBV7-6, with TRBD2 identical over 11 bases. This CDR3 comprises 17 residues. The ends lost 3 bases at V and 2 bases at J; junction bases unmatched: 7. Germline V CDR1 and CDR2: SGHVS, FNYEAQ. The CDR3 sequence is CASSFSSGGVNTDTQYF. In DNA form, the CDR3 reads TGTGCCAGCAGCTTCAGTAGCGGGGGGGTGAACACAGATACGCAGTATTTT.

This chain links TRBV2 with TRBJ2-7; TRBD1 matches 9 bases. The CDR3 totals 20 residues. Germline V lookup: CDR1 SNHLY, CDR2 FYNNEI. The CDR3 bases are TGTGCCAGCAGTGAAGCCCACCTCGGGACAGGGATCCTTAGCTCCTACGAACAGTACGTC. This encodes CASSEAHLGTGILSSYEQYV.

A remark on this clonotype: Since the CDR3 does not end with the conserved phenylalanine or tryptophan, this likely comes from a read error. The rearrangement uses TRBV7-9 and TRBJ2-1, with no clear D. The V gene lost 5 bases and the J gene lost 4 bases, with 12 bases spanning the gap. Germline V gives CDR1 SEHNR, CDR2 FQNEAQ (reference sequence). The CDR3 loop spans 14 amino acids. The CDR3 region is CASSLDRLYNEQFP. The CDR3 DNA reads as TGTGCCAGCAGCCTCGATCGACTGTACAATGAGCAGTTCCCC.

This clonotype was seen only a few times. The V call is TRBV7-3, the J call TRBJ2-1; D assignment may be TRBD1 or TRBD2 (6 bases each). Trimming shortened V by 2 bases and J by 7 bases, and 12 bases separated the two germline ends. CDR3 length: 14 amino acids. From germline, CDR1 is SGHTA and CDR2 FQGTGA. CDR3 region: CASSLGGLTNEQFF. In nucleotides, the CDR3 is TGTGCCAGCAGCTTAGGGGGGCTTACAAATGAGCAGTTCTTC.

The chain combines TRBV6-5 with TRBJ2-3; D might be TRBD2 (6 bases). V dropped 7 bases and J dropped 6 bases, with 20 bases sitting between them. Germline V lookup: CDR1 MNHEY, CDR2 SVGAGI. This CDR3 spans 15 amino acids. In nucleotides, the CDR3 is TGTGCCAGCACCCTCGGGACTGGTGGGCGTGATACGCAGTATTTT. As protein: CASTLGTGGRDTQYF.

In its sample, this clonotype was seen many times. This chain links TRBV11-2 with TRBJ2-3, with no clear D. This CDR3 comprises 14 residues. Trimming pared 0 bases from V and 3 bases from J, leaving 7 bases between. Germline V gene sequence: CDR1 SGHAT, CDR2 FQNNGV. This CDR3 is CASSLEVRTDTQYF. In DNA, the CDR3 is TGTGCCAGCAGCTTAGAAGTCAGAACAGATACGCAGTATTTT.

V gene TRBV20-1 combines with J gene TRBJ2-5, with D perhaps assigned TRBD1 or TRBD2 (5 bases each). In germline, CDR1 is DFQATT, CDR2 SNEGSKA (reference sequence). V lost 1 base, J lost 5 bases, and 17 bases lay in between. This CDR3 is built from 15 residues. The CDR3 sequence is CSARGGEGMRETQYF. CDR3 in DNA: TGCAGTGCTAGAGGGGGTGAGGGGATGAGGGAGACCCAGTACTTC.

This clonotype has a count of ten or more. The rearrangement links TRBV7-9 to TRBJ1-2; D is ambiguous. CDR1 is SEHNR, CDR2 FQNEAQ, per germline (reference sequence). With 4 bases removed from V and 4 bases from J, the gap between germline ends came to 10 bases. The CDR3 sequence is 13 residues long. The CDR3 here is CASSSADPYGYTF. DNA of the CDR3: TGTGCCAGCAGCTCCGCGGATCCCTATGGCTACACCTTC.

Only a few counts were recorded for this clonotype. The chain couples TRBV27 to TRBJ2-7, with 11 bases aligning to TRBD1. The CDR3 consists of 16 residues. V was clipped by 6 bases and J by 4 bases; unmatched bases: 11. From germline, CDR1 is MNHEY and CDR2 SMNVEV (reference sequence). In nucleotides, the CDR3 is TGTGCCAGCAGCCCGACCGGGACAGGGGGAGGATACGAGCAGTACGTC. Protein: CASSPTGTGGGYEQYV.

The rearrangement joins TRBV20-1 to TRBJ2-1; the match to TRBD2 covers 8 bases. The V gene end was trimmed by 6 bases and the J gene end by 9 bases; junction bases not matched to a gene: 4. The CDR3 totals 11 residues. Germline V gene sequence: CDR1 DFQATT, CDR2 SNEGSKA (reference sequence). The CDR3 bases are TGCAGTGCCCCGGGAGGGATTGAGCAGTTCTTC. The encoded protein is CSAPGGIEQFF.